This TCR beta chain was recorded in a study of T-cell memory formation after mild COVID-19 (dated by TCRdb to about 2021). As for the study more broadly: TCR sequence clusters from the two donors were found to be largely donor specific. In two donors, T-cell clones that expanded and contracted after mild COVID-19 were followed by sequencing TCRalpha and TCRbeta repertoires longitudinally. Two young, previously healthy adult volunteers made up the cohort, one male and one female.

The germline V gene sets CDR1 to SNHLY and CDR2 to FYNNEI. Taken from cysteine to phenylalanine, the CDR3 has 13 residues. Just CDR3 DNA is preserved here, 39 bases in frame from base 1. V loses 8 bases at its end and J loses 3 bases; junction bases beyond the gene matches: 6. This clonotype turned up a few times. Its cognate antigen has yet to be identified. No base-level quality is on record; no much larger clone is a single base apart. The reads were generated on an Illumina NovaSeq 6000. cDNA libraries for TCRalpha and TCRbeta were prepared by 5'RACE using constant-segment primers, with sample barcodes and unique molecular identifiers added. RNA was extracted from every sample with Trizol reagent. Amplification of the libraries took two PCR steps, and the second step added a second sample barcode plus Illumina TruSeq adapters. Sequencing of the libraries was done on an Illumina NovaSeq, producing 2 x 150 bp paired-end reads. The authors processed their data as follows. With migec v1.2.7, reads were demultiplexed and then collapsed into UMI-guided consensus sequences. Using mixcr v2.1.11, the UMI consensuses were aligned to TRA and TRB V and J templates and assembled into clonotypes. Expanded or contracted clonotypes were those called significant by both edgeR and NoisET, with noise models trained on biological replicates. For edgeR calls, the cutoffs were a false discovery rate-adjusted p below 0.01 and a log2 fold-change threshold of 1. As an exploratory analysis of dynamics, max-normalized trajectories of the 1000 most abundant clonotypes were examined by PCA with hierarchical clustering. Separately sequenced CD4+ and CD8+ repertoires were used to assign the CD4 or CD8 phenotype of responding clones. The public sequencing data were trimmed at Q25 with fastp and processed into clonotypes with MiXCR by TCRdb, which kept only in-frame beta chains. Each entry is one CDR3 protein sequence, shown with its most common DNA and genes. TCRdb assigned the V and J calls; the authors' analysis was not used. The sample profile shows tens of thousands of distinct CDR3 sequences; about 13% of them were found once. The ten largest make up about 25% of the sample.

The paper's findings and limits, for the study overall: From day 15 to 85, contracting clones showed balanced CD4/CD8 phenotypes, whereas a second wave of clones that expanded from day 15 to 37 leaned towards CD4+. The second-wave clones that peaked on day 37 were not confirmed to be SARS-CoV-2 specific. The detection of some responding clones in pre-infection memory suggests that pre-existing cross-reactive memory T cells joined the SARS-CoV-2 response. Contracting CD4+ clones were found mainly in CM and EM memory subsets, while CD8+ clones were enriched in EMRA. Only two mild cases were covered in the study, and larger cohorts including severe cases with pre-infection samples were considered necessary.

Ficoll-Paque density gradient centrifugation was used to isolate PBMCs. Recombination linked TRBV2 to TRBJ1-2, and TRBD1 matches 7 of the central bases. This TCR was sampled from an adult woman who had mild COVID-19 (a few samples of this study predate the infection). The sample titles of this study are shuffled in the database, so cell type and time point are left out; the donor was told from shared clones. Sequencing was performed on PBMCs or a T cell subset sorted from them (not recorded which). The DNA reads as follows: TGTGCCAGCGGCCACAGGGGAGACTATGGCTACACCTTC. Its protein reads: CASGHRGDYGYTF.